This TCR beta chain was profiled in a study of T cells in Graves' hyperthyroidism and ophthalmopathy (dated by TCRdb to the late 2010s). Background for the entire study: Peripheral blood samples were taken at the time of initial diagnosis, prior to any treatment. To identify distinguishing TCR V-J signatures, a discovery cohort of roughly 100 patients was used, comprising 43 with Graves' ophthalmopathy and around 60 with stable Graves' hyperthyroidism. Whether ophthalmopathy could be predicted prospectively was tested in an independent validation cohort made up of 18 to 20 hyperthyroidism patients plus 17 patients who later progressed to ophthalmopathy. The 75 to 100 discovery patients were divided at random into training and test sets in a 7:3 ratio. The study also compared thyroid tissue and blood T-cell repertoires from 5 to 7 Graves' hyperthyroidism patients. Following sampling, methimazole starting at 30 mg daily was given to hyperthyroidism patients, and high-dose intravenous methylprednisolone was given to ophthalmopathy patients. The paper describes TCR Vbeta CDR3 sequencing of 130 to 150 peripheral blood samples, made up of about 41 ophthalmopathy patients, 70 to 75 hyperthyroidism patients and some 17 progressor patients.

Stable Graves' hyperthyroidism was defined as the absence of progression to ophthalmopathy over 18 months of follow-up. Hyperthyroidism patients were newly diagnosed, had a disease duration of under 2 months, and were aged 18 to 65 years. Patients with uncontrolled infections, other autoimmune diseases, pregnancy or lactation were excluded. Diagnoses were based on clinical symptoms, serum thyroxine and TRAb, thyroid ultrasound and orbital computed tomography. PBMCs were isolated from about 9 ml of fresh peripheral blood by Ficoll-Paque density gradient centrifugation. Total RNA was extracted using Trizol reagent, and RNA quality was assessed on an Agilent 2100 Bioanalyzer. To note about this clonotype: What this receptor recognizes is not known. Base qualities are not at hand, and no much larger clone is one base apart.

The TCR beta CDR3 regions were amplified from RNA transcripts. The first round of RT-PCR for the TCR CDR3 was performed with the HTBI primer set and the Qiagen OneStep RT-PCR kit. The libraries were constructed in a second round of multiplex PCR and then size-selected and purified. Paired-end sequencing of the libraries was performed with 100 bp reads on an Illumina HiSeq2000. The study's processing was this. Raw data were processed with SOAPnuke, discarding reads with adapters, uncalled bases, mean Phred below 15, or no exact constant-primer or identifier match. COPE v1.2.5 was used to merge the high-quality paired reads, and each unique nucleotide sequence was defined as a clonotype. MiTCR v1.1 was used to align clonotypes to the IMGT TRBV, TRBD and TRBJ reference segments. Only V-J combinations with frequency above 0.0001, covering about 99% of repertoires, were analysed. A TCS score was defined as the ratio of F50 (clonal expansion) to E x V (chaos), with BLOSUM62-based TCRdist applied between CDR3 peptides within each V-J. Welch's t-statistics and random forest reduced 500 to 650 V-J features to about 12, which were used in a naive Bayes classifier (R e1071). In TCRdb, the public reads were trimmed at Q25 with fastp and aligned with MiXCR, with productive beta chains retained. Each CDR3 protein gets just one entry, which takes the most common genes and DNA from the rows behind it. TCRdb, not the authors, supplied the V and J calls. The sample includes under 400,000 distinct CDR3 sequences, with 18% observed a single time. Jointly, the top ten make up approximately 49% of the sample.

General findings and caveats noted by the study authors: Most expanded thyroid clonotypes (frequency above 0.001) were also detected in blood, suggesting blood repertoires may reflect thyroid immune responses. A 13 V-J signature model separated ophthalmopathy from stable hyperthyroidism, with around 88% sensitivity and around 84% specificity in cross-validation and 80%/75% in testing. In validation, progression to ophthalmopathy was predicted by the model with almost 71% sensitivity and 72.22% specificity, a median of about 6.8 months before onset. Sample size was not statistically predetermined, and investigators were not blinded to group allocation.

Taken from the germline V gene (reference sequence), the CDR1 and CDR2 loops are GTSNPN and SVGIG. Compared with germline, V lacks 2 bases and J lacks 5 bases; bases without a gene match: 3. Including the terminal cysteine and phenylalanine, the CDR3 comprises 15 residues. The CDR3 DNA has 45 bases and is translated from base 1. The sample taken for sequencing was blood. This receptor was taken from a woman aged 50 to 60 with Graves' hyperthyroidism. This chain joins TRBV30 to TRBJ2-1; 13 central nucleotides agree with TRBD2. The base sequence is TGTGCCTGGAGTACTAGCGGGAGGGACCACAATGAGCAGTTCTTC. It translates to CAWSTSGRDHNEQFF.